Listed below are T cell receptor beta chains from one sample, sequenced in a study of Tregs in tolerant kidney transplant recipients. Here immunoSEQ multiplex PCR was the method, and the copy in TCRdb shows in-frame clones only, minus some. The sample consists of roughly 250,000 clones, around 82% of them appearing once. What was sequenced was CD4+ T cells from blood. These receptors all stem from a human donor in good health. The CDR3 runs from the conserved cysteine through the conserved F or W. The order of the fields is V gene, clone size, J gene, D gene, CDR3 DNA, CDR3 protein. A D gene is named only where the DNA matches it firmly. Size values are once, few and many counts, or a class for expanded clones, and some rows have none.

v_call: TRBV4-1; clone_size: .; j_call: TRBJ2-1; d_call: .; cdr3_nt: TGCGCCAGCAGCCCCGTTGGGGGTAGACATGAGCAGTTCTTC; cdr3_aa: CASSPVGGRHEQFF
v_call: TRBV19; clone_size: .; j_call: TRBJ1-3; d_call: .; cdr3_nt: TGTGCCAGTAGTACAGCCTCTGGAAACACCATATATTTT; cdr3_aa: CASSTASGNTIYF
v_call: TRBV30; clone_size: .; j_call: TRBJ2-5; d_call: TRBD2; cdr3_nt: TGTGCCGGATTGAGAGCGGGGGGGCACGAGACCCAGTACTTC; cdr3_aa: CAGLRAGGHETQYF
v_call: TRBV6-5; clone_size: .; j_call: TRBJ1-1; d_call: .; cdr3_nt: TGTGCCAGCACGGTCGGTGGGTCCCAAACTGAAGCTTTCTTT; cdr3_aa: CASTVGGSQTEAFF
v_call: TRBV4-2; clone_size: .; j_call: TRBJ1-6; d_call: TRBD1; cdr3_nt: TGTGCCAGCAGCCAAGCAGGGGGCCATAATTCACCCCTCCACTTT; cdr3_aa: CASSQAGGHNSPLHF
v_call: TRBV15; clone_size: many; j_call: TRBJ1-2; d_call: TRBD1; cdr3_nt: TGTGCCACCAGCAGAGAGACAGGGGGCGTGGACTATGGCTACACCTTC; cdr3_aa: CATSRETGGVDYGYTF
v_call: TRBV2; clone_size: .; j_call: TRBJ2-3; d_call: .; cdr3_nt: TGTGCCAGCAGCTGGGTTGGCACAGATACGCAGTATTTT; cdr3_aa: CASSWVGTDTQYF
v_call: TRBV5-1; clone_size: .; j_call: TRBJ2-1; d_call: TRBD2; cdr3_nt: TGCGCCAGCAGCCCCCGGGGACTAGCGGGGGGAGGGAATGAGCAGTTCTTC; cdr3_aa: CASSPRGLAGGGNEQFF
v_call: TRBV19; clone_size: .; j_call: TRBJ1-4; d_call: .; cdr3_nt: TGTGCCAGTAGCAGGATTCACGGGGACGAAAAACTGTTTTTT; cdr3_aa: CASSRIHGDEKLFF
v_call: TRBV5-4; clone_size: .; j_call: TRBJ2-7; d_call: TRBD2; cdr3_nt: TGTGCCAGCAGCTTCGGGACTAGCTTTTCCTACGAGCAGTACTTC; cdr3_aa: CASSFGTSFSYEQYF
v_call: TRBV4-1; clone_size: once; j_call: TRBJ2-7; d_call: TRBD2; cdr3_nt: TGTGCCAGCAGCACTCGACTAGCGGGAGAGGTCGAGCAGTACTTC; cdr3_aa: CASSTRLAGEVEQYF
v_call: TRBV6-5; clone_size: .; j_call: TRBJ1-2; d_call: .; cdr3_nt: TGTGCCAGCAGCTACTCGCCGGGGTGGATCTATGGCTACACCTTC; cdr3_aa: CASSYSPGWIYGYTF
v_call: TRBV5-1; clone_size: .; j_call: TRBJ2-3; d_call: TRBD2; cdr3_nt: TGCGCCAGCAGCTTGGAATGGGGAGGGGATACGCAGTATTTT; cdr3_aa: CASSLEWGGDTQYF
v_call: TRBV2; clone_size: few; j_call: TRBJ2-7; d_call: .; cdr3_nt: TGTGCCAGCAGTGGCGGGTTCTCCTACGAGCAGTACTTC; cdr3_aa: CASSGGFSYEQYF
v_call: TRBV6-5; clone_size: .; j_call: TRBJ1-2; d_call: .; cdr3_nt: TGTGCCAGCAGTTACTCGGGGGCCAAAGGGGGCTACACCTTC; cdr3_aa: CASSYSGAKGGYTF
v_call: TRBV7-2; clone_size: .; j_call: TRBJ2-7; d_call: TRBD1; cdr3_nt: TGTGCCAGCAGCTTAGCGGGACAGGGGAGCTACGAGCAGTACTTC; cdr3_aa: CASSLAGQGSYEQYF
v_call: TRBV6-4; clone_size: .; j_call: TRBJ2-3; d_call: TRBD2; cdr3_nt: TGTGCCAGCAGTGACTCCCCGACTAGCGGGGGTTCCACAGATACGCAGTATTTT; cdr3_aa: CASSDSPTSGGSTDTQYF
v_call: TRBV19; clone_size: few; j_call: TRBJ1-1; d_call: .; cdr3_nt: TGTGCCAGTACCCTGGACAAAGCATTGAACACTGAAGCTTTCTTT; cdr3_aa: CASTLDKALNTEAFF
v_call: TRBV28; clone_size: .; j_call: TRBJ1-1; d_call: TRBD1; cdr3_nt: TGTGCCAGCAGTTTATTCAGGGGGATGAACACTGAAGCTTTCTTT; cdr3_aa: CASSLFRGMNTEAFF
v_call: TRBV7-9; clone_size: .; j_call: TRBJ1-2; d_call: .; cdr3_nt: TGTGCCAGCAGCACCCCGGGGGAAGGTTTCTATGGCTACACCTTC; cdr3_aa: CASSTPGEGFYGYTF
v_call: TRBV30; clone_size: .; j_call: TRBJ1-3; d_call: .; cdr3_nt: TGTGCCTGGAGTGTACGTCTGCTCTCTGGAAACACCATATATTTT; cdr3_aa: CAWSVRLLSGNTIYF
v_call: TRBV27; clone_size: .; j_call: TRBJ1-2; d_call: .; cdr3_nt: TGTGCCAGCAGATCCGCACCGGGCAGCTATGGCTACACCTTC; cdr3_aa: CASRSAPGSYGYTF
v_call: TRBV5-4; clone_size: .; j_call: TRBJ2-3; d_call: .; cdr3_nt: TGTGCCGGTCGAGGGGGAGTCGGAGGGGCGCAGTATTTT; cdr3_aa: CAGRGGVGGAQYF
v_call: TRBV7-2; clone_size: .; j_call: TRBJ2-5; d_call: TRBD2; cdr3_nt: TGTGCCAGCCCGGGGACTAGCGATAGGGGGGAGACCCAGTACTTC; cdr3_aa: CASPGTSDRGETQYF
v_call: TRBV29-1; clone_size: once; j_call: TRBJ1-5; d_call: .; cdr3_nt: TGCAGCGCCGCCGTAAGCAATCAGCCCCAGCATTTT; cdr3_aa: CSAAVSNQPQHF
v_call: TRBV5-1; clone_size: once; j_call: TRBJ2-1; d_call: TRBD2; cdr3_nt: TGCGCCAGCTATAGAGTTGGGCGGGAGGGCCTGAATGGCAATGAGCAGTTCTTC; cdr3_aa: CASYRVGREGLNGNEQFF
v_call: TRBV27; clone_size: .; j_call: TRBJ1-1; d_call: .; cdr3_nt: TGTGCCAGCAGTTTTTGGGGTGGGGTCACTGAAGCTTTCTTT; cdr3_aa: CASSFWGGVTEAFF
v_call: TRBV5-6; clone_size: .; j_call: TRBJ2-3; d_call: TRBD2; cdr3_nt: TGTGCCAGCAGCTTGGATAGCGGGTCCCTGCTCACAGATACGCAGTATTTT; cdr3_aa: CASSLDSGSLLTDTQYF
v_call: TRBV5-8; clone_size: .; j_call: TRBJ1-5; d_call: TRBD1; cdr3_nt: TGTGCCAGCAGCTTCATCGACAGGGGGCCTCAGCCCCAGCATTTT; cdr3_aa: CASSFIDRGPQPQHF
v_call: TRBV7-9; clone_size: once; j_call: TRBJ1-2; d_call: .; cdr3_nt: TGTGCCAGCAGCCCGAGGGTGGACTATGGCTACACCTTC; cdr3_aa: CASSPRVDYGYTF
v_call: TRBV7-9; clone_size: .; j_call: TRBJ2-5; d_call: TRBD1; cdr3_nt: TGTGCCAGCAGCGGGGGACAGGGGATTAGGACCCAGTACTTC; cdr3_aa: CASSGGQGIRTQYF
v_call: TRBV2; clone_size: .; j_call: TRBJ1-1; d_call: .; cdr3_nt: TGTGCCAGCAGCGGGATTGGGGGGCAATACACTGAAGCTTTCTTT; cdr3_aa: CASSGIGGQYTEAFF
v_call: TRBV5-1; clone_size: .; j_call: TRBJ1-4; d_call: TRBD1; cdr3_nt: TGCGCCAGCAGCTCGCAAACAGGGGGCGATGAAAAACTGTTTTTT; cdr3_aa: CASSSQTGGDEKLFF
v_call: TRBV10-3; clone_size: .; j_call: TRBJ2-5; d_call: .; cdr3_nt: TGTGCCATCAGTGAGTCAGGCAGAAAAGAGACCCAGTACTTC; cdr3_aa: CAISESGRKETQYF
v_call: TRBV5-1; clone_size: .; j_call: TRBJ2-5; d_call: TRBD2; cdr3_nt: TGCGCCAGCAGCCCCCTAGCGGGAGAAGAGACCCAGTACTTC; cdr3_aa: CASSPLAGEETQYF
v_call: TRBV2; clone_size: .; j_call: TRBJ2-5; d_call: .; cdr3_nt: TGTGCCAGCAGAGAAGAAGAGACCCAGTACTTC; cdr3_aa: CASREEETQYF
v_call: TRBV30; clone_size: .; j_call: TRBJ1-4; d_call: .; cdr3_nt: TGTGCCTGGAGTAGGAGAGGGGGTGCAACTAATGAAAAACTGTTTTTT; cdr3_aa: CAWSRRGGATNEKLFF
v_call: TRBV7-9; clone_size: .; j_call: TRBJ1-1; d_call: .; cdr3_nt: TGTGCCAGCAGTCTTACAGGGAGGGTGAACACTGAAGCTTTCTTT; cdr3_aa: CASSLTGRVNTEAFF
v_call: TRBV11-1; clone_size: .; j_call: TRBJ2-7; d_call: .; cdr3_nt: TGTGCCAGCAGCTTGACGATTCCGGGACAAAACTACGAGCAGTACTTC; cdr3_aa: CASSLTIPGQNYEQYF
v_call: TRBV19; clone_size: .; j_call: TRBJ2-1; d_call: .; cdr3_nt: TGTGCCAGTAGTATCCGGCGACAAAGCAATGAGCAGTTCTTC; cdr3_aa: CASSIRRQSNEQFF